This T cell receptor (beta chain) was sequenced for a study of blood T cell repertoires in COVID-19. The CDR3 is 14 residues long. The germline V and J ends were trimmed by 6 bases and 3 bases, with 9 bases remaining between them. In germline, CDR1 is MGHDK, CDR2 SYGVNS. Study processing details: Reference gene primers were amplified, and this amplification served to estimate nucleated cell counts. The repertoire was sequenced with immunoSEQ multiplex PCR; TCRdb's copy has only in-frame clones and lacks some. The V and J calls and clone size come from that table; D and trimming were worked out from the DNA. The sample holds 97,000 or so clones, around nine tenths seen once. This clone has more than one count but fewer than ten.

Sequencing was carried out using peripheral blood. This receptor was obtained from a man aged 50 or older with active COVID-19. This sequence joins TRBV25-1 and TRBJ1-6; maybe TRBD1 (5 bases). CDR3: CASRVDSYNSPLHF. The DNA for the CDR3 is TGTGCCAGCAGGGTAGACAGCTATAATTCACCCCTCCACTTT. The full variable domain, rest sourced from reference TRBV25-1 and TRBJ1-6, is EADIYQTPRYLVIGTGKKITLECSQTMGHDKMYWYQQDPGMELHLIHYSYGVNSTEKGDLSSESTVSRIRTEHFPLTLESARPSHTSQYLCASRVDSYNSPLHFGNGTRLTVT.